This record looks at one T cell receptor (beta chain) sequence and its context. Its antigen remains unidentified. Measured with immunoSEQ multiplex PCR; TCRdb has only the in-frame clones, and not every one. The data contain around 6,100 clones, about 80% of them singletons. This record comes from a study of immune evolution from preneoplasia to lung adenocarcinoma. Regarding the study as a whole: Top clone frequencies peaked in normal lung, apparently declining through invasive adenocarcinoma.

Histologic diagnosis was independently verified by two lung pathologists. Macro-dissection enriched premalignant or tumor cells before nucleic acid extraction. The receptor's source is a person aged 50-75 years with lung adenocarcinoma. Material for sequencing was FFPE minimally invasive lung adenocarcinoma tissue.

The CDR3 DNA sequence: TGTGCCAGCAGCTTAGGGGCAGGGGCTGGCTACACCTTC. It is translated as CASSLGAGAGYTF. The chain employs TRBV7-2 and TRBJ1-2; possibly TRBD1 for D (6 bases). The length of the CDR3 is 13 residues. Germline CDR1 SGHTA, CDR2 FQGNSA. The V end lost 1 base, the J end lost 7 bases, and 10 bases lay between the germline ends.